The 2 T cell receptor beta chains listed next were all sequenced from one sample in a study of blood T cell repertoires in COVID-19. Assay: immunoSEQ multiplex PCR; the TCRdb copy retains only in-frame clones and omits some. The repertoire holds under 400,000 clones, with around 85% as singletons. The source material was PBMCs or T cells enriched from blood (not recorded which). Every receptor here comes from a woman between 35 and 50 years old with acute COVID-19.

In this sample, this clone turned up once. V and J are TRBV7-9 and TRBJ2-1; perhaps TRBD1 as D (6 bases). The CDR3 extends over 13 amino acids. Germline assignment: CDR1 SEHNR and CDR2 FQNEAQ (reference sequence). Deletions cut 5 bases from V and 10 bases from J, with 15 bases between. CDR3 DNA: TGTGCCAGCAGCGACAACCGGGACACCGAGCAGTTCTTC. Its protein product is CASSDNRDTEQFF.

The CDR3 spells CASSGGSRGDQETQYF. CDR3 nucleotides: TGTGCCAGCAGTGGCGGTTCGCGGGGGGACCAAGAGACCCAGTACTTC. J is TRBJ2-5 and V is TRBV6-6; 8 bases line up with TRBD2. The V gene end was trimmed by 5 bases and the J gene end by 0 bases; junction bases not matched to a gene: 8. CDR1 and CDR2 from the germline V gene are MNHNY and SVGAGI (reference sequence). There are 16 residues in the CDR3.